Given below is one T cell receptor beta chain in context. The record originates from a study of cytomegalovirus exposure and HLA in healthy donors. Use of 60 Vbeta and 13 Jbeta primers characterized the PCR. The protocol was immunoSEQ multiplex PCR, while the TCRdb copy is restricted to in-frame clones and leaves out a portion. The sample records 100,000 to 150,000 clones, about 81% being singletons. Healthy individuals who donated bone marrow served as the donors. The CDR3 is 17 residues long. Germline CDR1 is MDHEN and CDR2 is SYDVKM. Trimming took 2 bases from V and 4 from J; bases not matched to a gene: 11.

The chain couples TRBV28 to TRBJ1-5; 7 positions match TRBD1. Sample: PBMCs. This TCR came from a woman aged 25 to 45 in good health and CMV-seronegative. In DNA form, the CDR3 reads TGTGCCAGCAGTTTACGAAGACAGGGTCGGGGGAATCAGCCCCAGCATTTT. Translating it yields CASSLRRQGRGNQPQHF.